These 18 T cell receptor beta chains were all obtained from the same sample, sequenced in a study of T-cell memory formation after mild COVID-19. From the 5' RACE reads, TCRdb called clonotypes with MiXCR, one entry per CDR3 protein. The table lists 410,000 or so distinct CDR3 sequences, more than 20% of them singletons, with around 13% in the top ten. Sequencing used PBMCs or a T cell subset sorted from them (not recorded which). Receptors were obtained from an adult woman who had mild COVID-19 (a few samples of this study predate the infection). Cell type and time point are not known.

The chain has TRBV4-2 and TRBJ2-1; the match to TRBD1 covers 12 bases. CDR3 size: 21 residues. Germline CDR1 and CDR2: LGHNA and YNFKEQ. The trim removed 3 bases at V and 2 bases at J, leaving 17 bases unmatched. CDR3 sequence: CASSQYPGQGAAGGPYNEQFF. As DNA, the CDR3 is TGTGCCAGCAGCCAGTATCCGGGACAGGGGGCAGCGGGAGGGCCCTACAATGAGCAGTTCTTC.

The rearrangement links TRBV20-1 to TRBJ2-5; 11 bases are shared with TRBD2. CDR1 DFQATT and CDR2 SNEGSKA come from the germline V gene (reference sequence). CDR3 size: 19 residues. V was clipped by 6 bases and J by 3 bases; unmatched bases: 21. This chain's CDR3 is CSATSSGGAATVREETQYF. The CDR3 coding sequence is TGCAGTGCGACCAGTAGCGGGGGGGCAGCGACGGTCCGAGAAGAGACCCAGTACTTC.

This clonotype was observed a handful of times. The chain combines TRBV12-3 or TRBV12-4 with TRBJ1-2; D call uncertain. The V end was cut by 0 bases, the J end by 4 bases, with 9 bases between. This CDR3 has 14 amino acids. CDR3 protein: CASSLAPGPYGYTF. CDR3 bases: TGTGCCAGCAGTTTAGCGCCAGGACCCTATGGCTACACCTTC.

The V call is TRBV24-1, the J call TRBJ2-1; D not resolved. Trimming took 5 bases from V and 5 from J, leaving 6 bases between them. The CDR3 length is 12 residues. Germline loops: CDR1 KGHDR, CDR2 SFDVKD. This chain's CDR3 is CATSVYDNEQFF. The CDR3 region has the DNA TGTGCCACCAGTGTCTACGACAATGAGCAGTTCTTC.

The chain combines TRBV6-5 with TRBJ2-3, with D hard to call. Looked up from germline, CDR1 is MNHEY and CDR2 is SVGAGI. This CDR3 is built from 14 residues. V lost 0 bases and J 4 bases, leaving 8 bases between the germline ends. CDR3 protein: CASSYSGAPDTQYF. CDR3 nucleotide sequence: TGTGCCAGCAGTTACTCGGGCGCCCCAGATACGCAGTATTTT.

V gene TRBV5-4 combines with J gene TRBJ1-2; no reliable D call. This CDR3 has 13 residues. CDR1 and CDR2 from the germline V gene are SGHNT and YYREEE (reference sequence). V dropped 1 base and J dropped 6 bases, with 10 bases sitting between them. CDR3 amino acids: CASSLPSTDGYTF. The CDR3 DNA is TGTGCCAGCAGCTTGCCTTCGACGGATGGCTACACCTTC.

This clonotype was detected only a few times. This chain joins TRBV29-1 and TRBJ2-3; D possibly matches TRBD1 or TRBD2 (5 bases each). The CDR3 length is 13 residues. Deletions cut 3 bases from V and 6 bases from J, with 13 bases between. The germline V gene encodes CDR1 SQVTM and CDR2 ANQGSEA. CDR3 bases: TGCAGCGTTGAGAGGGACCCAATGGATACGCAGTATTTT. It encodes CSVERDPMDTQYF.

This clonotype came up a few times. This chain links TRBV7-2 with TRBJ2-3, with a possible D match to TRBD1 (5 bases). Germline assignment: CDR1 SGHTA and CDR2 FQGNSA. CDR3 length: 15 residues. V lost 4 bases and J 1 base, leaving 12 bases between the germline ends. In DNA form, the CDR3 reads TGTGCCAGCAGCTCGACAGTGTTTCGCACAGATACGCAGTATTTT. Translating gives CASSSTVFRTDTQYF.

This clonotype has a count of ten or more. The gene calls are TRBV7-9 and TRBJ2-1; unclear D gene. The CDR3 sequence is 12 residues long. The germline gives CDR1 SEHNR, CDR2 FQNEAQ (reference sequence). Trimming took 0 bases from V and 6 from J, leaving 3 bases between them. This CDR3 is CASSLASNEQFF. CDR3 nucleotides: TGTGCCAGCAGCTTAGCTAGCAATGAGCAGTTCTTC. Based on the CDR3 plus reference TRBV7-9 and TRBJ2-1, the full variable domain is DTGVSQNPRHKITKRGQNVTFRCDPISEHNRLYWYRQTLGQGPEFLTYFQNEAQLEKSRLLSDRFSAERPKGSFSTLEIQRTEQGDSAMYLCASSLASNEQFFGPGTRLTVL.

The V gene is TRBV11-2, the J gene TRBJ1-5; D might be TRBD1 (5 bases). The germline CDR1 and CDR2 sequences are SGHAT and FQNNGV. The V end was cut by 3 bases, the J end by 7 bases, with 10 bases between. The CDR3 is made up of 13 amino acids. CDR3 bases: TGTGCCAGCAGCTTGATATGGGGCCAGCCCCAGCATTTT. It yields the protein CASSLIWGQPQHF.

This clonotype appeared many times. The chain combines TRBV5-1 with TRBJ2-7; D unclear. The CDR3 is made up of 15 amino acids. The ends were cut back, 4 bases at V and 2 bases at J, with 16 bases in the middle. CDR1 is SGHRS, CDR2 YFSETQ, per germline. The CDR3 DNA is TGCGCCAGCAGCCAAGATCCAGGCCCCGCCTACGAGCAGTACTTC. Protein sequence: CASSQDPGPAYEQYF.

The chain joins TRBV30 to TRBJ2-3; D is ambiguous. Germline values: CDR1 GTSNPN, CDR2 SVGIG (reference sequence). The V gene lost 4 bases and the J gene lost 5 bases, with 7 bases spanning the gap. The CDR3 contains 11 residues. CDR3: CAWMVGDTQYF. CDR3 coding DNA: TGTGCCTGGATGGTGGGAGATACGCAGTATTTT.

This clonotype appeared a few times. J is TRBJ2-2 and V is TRBV13, with TRBD1 as a possible D gene (6 bases). V dropped 4 bases and J dropped 4 bases, with 16 bases sitting between them. Per germline, CDR1 PRHDT and CDR2 FYEKMQ (reference sequence). The CDR3 has 16 amino acids. This CDR3 is CASSSGTSRGTGELFF. The CDR3 coding sequence is TGTGCCAGCAGCTCCGGGACCTCCAGGGGCACCGGGGAGCTGTTTTTT.

This clonotype appeared a few times. The chain links TRBV4-1 to TRBJ2-3, with D uncertain. The CDR3 length is 17 residues. Per germline, CDR1 MGHRA and CDR2 YSYEKL. Between the trimmed V and J ends, which lost 3 bases and 2 bases, there was a span of 18 bases. Here the CDR3 reads CASSQEPPRFHTDTQYF. The CDR3 nucleotides are TGCGCCAGCAGCCAGGAACCTCCTCGCTTCCACACAGATACGCAGTATTTT.

The chain joins TRBV30 to TRBJ2-1; D not resolved. Germline CDR1 and CDR2: GTSNPN and SVGIG (reference sequence). Trimming took off 2 bases at V and 8 bases at J, with 7 bases between the two ends. This CDR3 has 11 amino acids. This CDR3 reads CAWSPSYEQFF. CDR3 in DNA: TGTGCCTGGAGTCCCAGTTATGAGCAGTTCTTC.

This clonotype has just a few counts. J is TRBJ1-1 and V is TRBV6-5; TRBD1 might be the D (5 bases). CDR1 is MNHEY and CDR2 is SVGAGI in the germline V gene. With 4 bases removed from V and 5 bases from J, the gap between germline ends came to 14 bases. The CDR3 runs to 14 residues. The CDR3 sequence is CASSSDGHPTEAFF. CDR3 DNA sequence: TGTGCCAGCAGTTCGGACGGACACCCGACTGAAGCTTTCTTT.

There are a few counts of this clonotype. V usage is TRBV7-9 and J usage is TRBJ2-7, with D maybe TRBD2 (5 bases). V was pared by 5 bases and J by 6 bases, with 17 bases between. The CDR3 runs 14 residues. In germline, CDR1 is SEHNR, CDR2 FQNEAQ (reference sequence). CDR3 region: CASSLVTGVSEQYF. The DNA of the CDR3 is TGTGCCAGCAGCCTTGTAACCGGGGTCTCCGAGCAGTACTTC. The whole variable domain, filled in from reference TRBV7-9 and TRBJ2-7, reads DTGVSQNPRHKITKRGQNVTFRCDPISEHNRLYWYRQTLGQGPEFLTYFQNEAQLEKSRLLSDRFSAERPKGSFSTLEIQRTEQGDSAMYLCASSLVTGVSEQYFGPGTRLTVT.

The rearrangement uses TRBV14 and TRBJ1-3, with D maybe TRBD1 (5 bases). CDR1 and CDR2 (germline): SGHDN, FVKESK. V lost 0 bases and J lost 5, with 23 bases in between. The length of the CDR3 is 19 residues. CDR3 nucleotides: TGTGCCAGCAGCCAAGATCCCCACGGAGGGGTGGGCTCCCGAAACACCATATATTTT. This codes for CASSQDPHGGVGSRNTIYF.